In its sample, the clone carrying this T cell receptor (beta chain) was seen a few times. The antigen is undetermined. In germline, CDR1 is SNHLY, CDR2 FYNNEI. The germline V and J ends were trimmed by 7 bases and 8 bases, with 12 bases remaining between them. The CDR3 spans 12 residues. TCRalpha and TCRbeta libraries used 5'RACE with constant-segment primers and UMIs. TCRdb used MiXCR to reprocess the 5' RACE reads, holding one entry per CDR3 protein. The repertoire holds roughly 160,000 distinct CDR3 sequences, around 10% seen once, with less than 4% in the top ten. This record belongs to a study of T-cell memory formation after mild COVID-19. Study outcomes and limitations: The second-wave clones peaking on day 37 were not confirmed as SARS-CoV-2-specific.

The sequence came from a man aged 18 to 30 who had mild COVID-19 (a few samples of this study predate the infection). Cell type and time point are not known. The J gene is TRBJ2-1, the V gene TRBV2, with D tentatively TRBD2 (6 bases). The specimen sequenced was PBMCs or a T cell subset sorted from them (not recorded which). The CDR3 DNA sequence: TGTGCCAGCAAAGAAGCGGGCGATGAGCAGTTCTTC. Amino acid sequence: CASKEAGDEQFF.